This paragraph covers one T cell receptor beta chain sequence. The assay was immunoSEQ multiplex PCR, and TCRdb's table has in-frame clones only and misses some. The sample holds roughly 150,000 clones; roughly 89% are singletons and the top ten take less than 4.5%. The data belong to a study of blood T cell repertoires in COVID-19. The CDR3 has 14 residues. Trimming left V 2 bases short and J 6 bases short, with 10 bases between. CDR1 and CDR2 (germline): SGHTA, FQGNSA. The sample consisted of PBMCs or T cells enriched from blood (not recorded which). This sequence originates from a man aged 45 to 65 who had recovered from COVID-19. V and J are TRBV7-2 and TRBJ2-2, with D tentatively TRBD2 (6 bases). CDR3 nucleotides: TGTGCCAGCAGCTTAACGGGGGTGGCCGGGGAGCTGTTTTTT. Translation gives CASSLTGVAGELFF.